The 29 T cell receptor beta chains below all came from one sample that was sequenced in a study of T-cell memory formation after mild COVID-19. TCRdb fed the 5' RACE reads into MiXCR, producing one record per CDR3 protein. The table lists approximately 440,000 distinct CDR3 sequences, 20% of them singletons, with roughly 8.4% in the top ten. The material sequenced was PBMCs or a T cell subset sorted from them (not recorded which). Source of these receptors: an adult woman who had mild COVID-19 (a few samples of this study predate the infection). Cell type and time point are not known.

In this sample, this clonotype turned up a few times. This sequence joins TRBV12-3 or TRBV12-4 and TRBJ1-5; D uncertain. Trimming stripped 3 bases from V and 6 bases from J, with 12 bases between. CDR3 size: 14 residues. CDR3 loop: CASSFSGSVQPQHF. DNA for the CDR3: TGTGCCAGCAGTTTCTCCGGGTCGGTTCAGCCCCAGCATTTT.

This clonotype has only a few counts. The chain joins TRBV6-5 to TRBJ1-1, with 11 bases identical to TRBD1. V shed 4 bases, J shed 4 bases, and the junction held 11 bases outside the gene matches. CDR3 size: 17 residues. The germline CDR1 and CDR2 sequences are MNHEY and SVGAGI. The CDR3 coding sequence is TGTGCCAGCAGTTCCCACCTCGGGGGGACAGGGGGCACTGAAGCTTTCTTT. It translates to CASSSHLGGTGGTEAFF.

V is TRBV18 and J is TRBJ2-5; TRBD1 agrees at 9 bases. Germline-derived CDR1 and CDR2 are KGHSH and LQKENI. V was pared by 3 bases and J by 1 base, with 12 bases of the junction left unmatched. This CDR3 has 18 residues. The CDR3 is CASSPPPGTGRIQETQYF. The CDR3 DNA sequence: TGTGCCAGCTCACCGCCTCCCGGGACAGGGAGGATCCAAGAGACCCAGTACTTC.

The chain recombines TRBV5-1 with TRBJ1-1; D unresolved. Trimming shortened V by 0 bases and J by 3 bases, and 9 bases separated the two germline ends. From germline, CDR1 is SGHRS and CDR2 YFSETQ. The CDR3 totals 14 residues. The CDR3 sequence: CASSLAVGDTEAFF. The DNA of the CDR3 is TGCGCCAGCAGCTTGGCCGTCGGGGACACTGAAGCTTTCTTT.

The V and J genes are TRBV3-1 and TRBJ2-2; 10 nucleotides agree with TRBD2. Germline loops: CDR1 LGHDT, CDR2 YNNKEL (reference sequence). The CDR3 runs to 17 residues. V lost 1 base to trimming and J lost 1 base; unmatched junction nucleotides: 3. The CDR3 DNA is TGTGCCAGCAGCCAAGCTAGCGGGAGCCTGAACACCGGGGAGCTGTTTTTT. This sequence encodes CASSQASGSLNTGELFF.

The genes are TRBV9 and TRBJ2-1; 7 bases align to TRBD2. J gave up 1 base and V 6 bases, and 7 bases lay outside the gene matches. This CDR3 region has 15 residues. CDR1 is SGDLS and CDR2 is YYNGEE in the germline V gene. The CDR3 DNA is TGTGCCAGCACGGCGGGAGAGGGGTCCTACAATGAGCAGTTCTTC. It specifies CASTAGEGSYNEQFF.

This clonotype was counted only a few times. The genes are TRBV12-3 or TRBV12-4 and TRBJ2-2; unclear D gene. CDR3 length equals 18 residues. The germline V and J ends were trimmed by 2 bases and 0 bases, with 16 bases remaining between them. The CDR3 nucleotides are TGTGCCAGCAGTTTATGGGATGGGTACCACTCGAACACCGGGGAGCTGTTTTTT. It is translated as CASSLWDGYHSNTGELFF.

The rearrangement links TRBV29-1 to TRBJ1-2; 7 bases fit TRBD1. Losses at the gene ends were 5 bases for V and 5 bases for J; bases not matched to a gene: 8. The length of the CDR3 is 13 residues. Per the germline V gene, CDR1 is SQVTM and CDR2 is ANQGSEA. CDR3: CSVYKGALYGYTF. The CDR3 DNA reads TGCAGCGTTTATAAGGGGGCGCTTTATGGCTACACCTTC.

This clonotype was detected a few times. The chain employs TRBV27 and TRBJ1-1; D is uncertain. Germline CDR1 is MNHEY and CDR2 is SMNVEV (reference sequence). This CDR3 is built from 16 residues. V gave up 6 bases and J gave up 0 bases, with 17 bases separating them. CDR3 residues: CASSPDSPGVNTEAFF. The CDR3 region has the DNA TGTGCCAGCAGCCCCGATTCTCCAGGAGTGAACACTGAAGCTTTCTTT.

The rearrangement links TRBV7-8 to TRBJ2-7; 8 bases map to TRBD2. V dropped 1 base and J dropped 0; count of bases not matched to a gene: 5. This CDR3 is 16 amino acids long. Germline V gene data show CDR1 as SGHVS and CDR2 as FQNEAQ. CDR3 region: CASSLEEREYSYEQYF. Here the CDR3 DNA reads TGTGCCAGCAGCTTAGAGGAGCGGGAGTACTCCTACGAGCAGTACTTC.

The chain is built from TRBV21-1 and TRBJ1-5. TRBV21-1 is assigned pseudogene status. CDR3 length: 14 amino acids. The CDR3 DNA reads as TGTGCCAGCAGCGGAGGACATAGCAATCAGCCCCAGCATTTT. Encoded protein: CASSGGHSNQPQHF.

V gene TRBV29-1 combines with J gene TRBJ1-2; weak D call: TRBD1 (5 bases). CDR3 length: 13 amino acids. V dropped 4 bases and J dropped 0 bases, with 9 bases sitting between them. The germline gives CDR1 SQVTM, CDR2 ANQGSEA. This CDR3 reads CSVAREANYGYTF. In nucleotides, the CDR3 is TGCAGCGTTGCCAGGGAGGCTAACTATGGCTACACCTTC.

The chain combines TRBV9 with TRBJ2-2, with 12 bases lining up with TRBD2. Per the germline V gene, CDR1 is SGDLS and CDR2 is YYNGEE. V trimming: 4 bases; J trimming: 5 bases; junction bases outside the gene matches: 6. The CDR3 is made up of 16 amino acids. CDR3 DNA: TGTGCCAGCAGCCCGACTAGCGGGGGAGGTACCGGGGAGCTGTTTTTT. It is translated as CASSPTSGGGTGELFF.

This rearrangement joins TRBV10-3 to TRBJ1-1, with 11 bases that match TRBD1. Looked up from germline, CDR1 is ENHRY and CDR2 is SYGVKD. The CDR3 has 18 amino acids. V was clipped by 3 bases and J by 4 bases; unmatched bases: 13. The CDR3 protein is CAISDPGTGGRRGTEAFF. As DNA, the CDR3 is TGTGCCATCAGTGACCCCGGGACAGGGGGTCGAAGGGGCACTGAAGCTTTCTTT.

This rearrangement joins TRBV15 to TRBJ2-7; D remains ambiguous. The CDR3 contains 13 residues. Germline V gene data show CDR1 as LNHNV and CDR2 as YYDKDF (reference sequence). The ends were cut back, 1 base at V and 4 bases at J, with 8 bases in the middle. The CDR3 loop reads CATSRGRSYEQYF. The CDR3 nucleotides read TGTGCCACCAGCAGAGGTAGGAGTTACGAGCAGTACTTC.

The chain has TRBV5-4 and TRBJ2-2; D is possibly TRBD2 (5 bases). V was cut by 2 bases and J by 0 bases, with 11 bases left in between. The germline V gene has CDR1 SGHNT and CDR2 YYREEE (reference sequence). The CDR3 is made up of 16 amino acids. As DNA, the CDR3 is TGTGCCAGCAGCTTACCGGGATCAGCGAACACCGGGGAGCTGTTTTTT. This codes for CASSLPGSANTGELFF.

V and J are TRBV5-5 and TRBJ2-3, with TRBD2 matching over 9 bases. The CDR3 covers 16 residues. V lost 0 bases, J lost 4 bases, and 6 bases stayed unmatched. Germline V gives CDR1 SGHKS, CDR2 YYEKEE (reference sequence). The CDR3 here is CASSLGRSGGSDTQYF. The CDR3 coding sequence is TGTGCCAGCAGCTTGGGTAGGAGCGGGGGGTCAGATACGCAGTATTTT.

This clonotype was seen only a few times. The chain carries TRBV2 and TRBJ2-7, with TRBD2 matching 9 bases. The V and J ends lost 6 bases and 2 bases, in that order; junction bases with no gene match: 8. In germline, CDR1 is SNHLY, CDR2 FYNNEI. This CDR3 is built from 15 residues. The CDR3 here is CASRSRLAGPYEQYF. The CDR3 DNA sequence: TGTGCCAGCAGGAGTAGGCTAGCGGGGCCCTACGAGCAGTACTTC. Full variable domain (remainder filled in from reference TRBV2 and TRBJ2-7): EPEVTQTPSHQVTQMGQEVILRCVPISNHLYFYWYRQILGQKVEFLVSFYNNEISEKSEIFDDQFSVERPDGSNFTLKIRSTKLEDSAMYFCASRSRLAGPYEQYFGPGTRLTVT.

This clonotype showed up just a few times. The chain employs TRBV7-2 and TRBJ2-5; 9 positions agree with TRBD2. This CDR3 contains 14 residues. The germline V gene has CDR1 SGHTA and CDR2 FQGNSA. V lost 5 bases, J lost 5 bases, and 6 bases stayed unmatched. CDR3 sequence: CASSLSGSSETQYF. The CDR3 bases are TGTGCCAGCAGCCTTAGCGGGAGCAGCGAGACCCAGTACTTC.

This clonotype was recorded a few times. The chain joins TRBV19 to TRBJ1-4; D perhaps matches TRBD1 (6 bases). CDR1 is LNHDA, CDR2 SQIVND, per germline (reference sequence). CDR3 size: 13 residues. The V end was cut by 1 base, the J end by 12 bases, with 12 bases between. The CDR3 protein is CASSIAAAGELFF. For the CDR3, the DNA is TGTGCCAGTAGTATAGCGGCTGCAGGGGAACTGTTTTTT.

V usage is TRBV7-8 and J usage is TRBJ2-3; 11 bases agree with TRBD1. Per germline, CDR1 SGHVS and CDR2 FQNEAQ. Trimming at V came to 1 base and at J to 4 bases, leaving 7 bases not matched to a gene. This CDR3 is 17 amino acids long. CDR3 loop: CASSLVGGQGVADTQYF. The CDR3 coding sequence is TGTGCCAGCAGCTTAGTAGGGGGACAGGGGGTAGCAGATACGCAGTATTTT.

In this sample, this clonotype turned up a few times. The CDR3 sequence: CASSRTGGSGNTIYF. The CDR3 region has the DNA TGTGCCAGCAGCCGCACAGGGGGCTCTGGAAACACCATATATTTT. The V gene is TRBV12-3 or TRBV12-4, the J gene TRBJ1-3; 8 nucleotides agree with TRBD1. The CDR3 spans 15 residues. Unmatched junction bases numbered 4, after V lost 6 bases and J lost 0 bases.

This clonotype was picked up a small number of times. The J gene is TRBJ2-1, the V gene TRBV4-3; D may be TRBD2 (7 bases). V dropped 4 bases and J dropped 5 bases, with 18 bases sitting between them. The CDR3 is 16 residues long. CDR1 is LGHNA, CDR2 YSLEER, per germline. The DNA of the CDR3 is TGCGCCAGCAGCCGGGGGGGGTTCAGGGGCCACAATGAGCAGTTCTTC. Amino acids: CASSRGGFRGHNEQFF.

This clonotype has only one observation. The chain joins TRBV4-2 to TRBJ2-7; possible D gene TRBD2, 6 bases. The CDR3 extends over 15 amino acids. The V end was cut by 0 bases, the J end by 6 bases, with 15 bases between. CDR1 is LGHNA, CDR2 YNFKEQ, per germline. CDR3 loop: CASSQEISGVGEQYF. CDR3 bases: TGTGCCAGCAGCCAAGAAATTTCGGGAGTTGGCGAGCAGTACTTC.

A few counts support this clonotype. V gene TRBV6-1 combines with J gene TRBJ2-7; possibly TRBD2 for D (7 bases). Germline loops: CDR1 MNHNS, CDR2 SASEGT. Trimming cost V 0 bases and J 5 bases, with 14 bases left between them. This CDR3 has 15 residues. The CDR3 nucleotides are TGTGCCAGCAGTGAAGCGGGGGGGCGCGGAGACGAGCAGTACTTC. Its translation: CASSEAGGRGDEQYF.

A few counts support this clonotype. The chain couples TRBV7-8 to TRBJ1-1; 8 nucleotides align to TRBD1. The germline gives CDR1 SGHVS, CDR2 FQNEAQ. After removal of 2 bases from V and 4 bases from J, the junction contained 9 bases not matched to a gene. The CDR3 spans 16 residues. CDR3 amino acids: CASSLFPDRGVTEAFF. The CDR3 DNA follows: TGTGCCAGCAGCTTATTCCCTGACAGGGGTGTCACTGAAGCTTTCTTT.

This sequence joins TRBV6-6 and TRBJ2-3, with a tentative D call TRBD2 (7 bases). This CDR3 comprises 15 residues. Trimming pared 4 bases from V and 5 bases from J, leaving 16 bases between. The germline V gene has CDR1 MNHNY and CDR2 SVGAGI (reference sequence). CDR3 loop: CASSWAGASGDTQYF. CDR3 nucleotide sequence: TGTGCCAGCAGTTGGGCGGGGGCGAGCGGAGATACGCAGTATTTT.

In its sample, this clonotype was seen a few times. The chain joins TRBV27 to TRBJ2-7, with unresolved D. Between the trimmed V and J ends, which lost 3 bases and 4 bases, there was a span of 13 bases. This CDR3 has 14 residues. The V gene's germline CDR1 is MNHEY and CDR2 SMNVEV (reference sequence). The CDR3 spells CASSFNTRWYEQYF. The CDR3 DNA sequence: TGTGCCAGCAGTTTTAACACCCGGTGGTACGAGCAGTACTTC.

The table lists this clonotype with many counts. V gene TRBV29-1 combines with J gene TRBJ2-7; 7 bases fit TRBD2. The germline V gene encodes CDR1 SQVTM and CDR2 ANQGSEA. CDR3 length: 13 amino acids. With V trimmed by 4 bases and J by 1 base, 4 bases remained unmatched. CDR3 nucleotides: TGCAGCGTTGTTCAGGGAGGGTCCTACGAGCAGTACTTC. As protein: CSVVQGGSYEQYF.